This T cell receptor (beta chain) was captured in a study of blood T cells in healthy people across ages. On the study more broadly: Every two T cells gave about one barcoded beta molecule via template switching.

About this clonotype itself: The antigen is undetermined.

This CDR3 spans 14 amino acids. V shed 3 bases and J shed 7 bases, with 11 bases lying between them. Per germline, CDR1 SGDLS and CDR2 YYNGEE. Findings and caveats of the study: Strongly correlated with naive T cell percentage was TCR beta diversity.

Alongside a J-beta primer mix, a sample-barcoded 5' primer served in a second PCR lasting about 7 to 12 cycles. A 12-random-nucleotide template-switch adaptor tagged each cDNA molecule. TCRdb processed the 5' RACE reads anew with MiXCR; each CDR3 protein has one entry. The sample lists around 1,000,000 distinct CDR3 sequences, approximately 38% seen once, with about 12% in the top ten. The chain uses TRBV9 and TRBJ1-6, with D possibly matching TRBD1 (5 bases). The TCR was taken from a man between 18 and 29 years old in good health. The sequenced sample was blood. The CDR3 DNA reads TGTGCCAGCAGCGAGGGAACAGGAAATTCACCCCTCCACTTT. Amino acids: CASSEGTGNSPLHF.